Described below is a single T cell receptor beta chain sequence and its context. This sample is part of a study of shared clonotypes between healthy human individuals. Sequencing was performed with immunoSEQ multiplex PCR; in TCRdb, only in-frame clones are kept and a portion is missing. The sample lists some 2,400,000 clones; almost 96% were seen once. J was trimmed by 6 bases and V by 1 base; bases with no gene match: 7. The CDR3 runs 16 residues. CDR1 is KGHSH and CDR2 is LQKENI in the germline V gene. Sequenced input: naive CD4+ T cells sorted from blood. Documented subset: CD45RA+ positively selected. The receptor comes from a man aged 18 to 30 in good health. This rearrangement joins TRBV18 to TRBJ2-1; 9 bases are a match to TRBD1. The DNA for the CDR3 is TGTGCCAGCTCACCACTCCCGGGACAGGGTCGCAATGAGCAGTTCTTC. Its protein product is CASSPLPGQGRNEQFF.